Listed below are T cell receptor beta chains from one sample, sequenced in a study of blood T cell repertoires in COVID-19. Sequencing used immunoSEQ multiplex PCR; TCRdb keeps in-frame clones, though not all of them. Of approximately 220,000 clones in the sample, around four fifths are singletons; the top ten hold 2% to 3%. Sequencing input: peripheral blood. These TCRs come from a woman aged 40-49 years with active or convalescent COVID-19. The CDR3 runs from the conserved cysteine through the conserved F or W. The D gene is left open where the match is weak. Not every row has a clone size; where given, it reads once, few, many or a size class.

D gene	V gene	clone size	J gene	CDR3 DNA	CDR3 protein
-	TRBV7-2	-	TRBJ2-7	TGTGCCAGCAGCCCCTTTGGGGCAGGGTACGAGCAGTACTTC	CASSPFGAGYEQYF
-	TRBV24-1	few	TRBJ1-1	TGTGCCACCAGTGATGGGGGCCGGACTGAAGCTTTCTTT	CATSDGGRTEAFF
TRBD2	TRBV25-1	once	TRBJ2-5	TGTGCCAGCAGTGTAGAGGCGGGGGGAGAAGAGACCCAGTACTTC	CASSVEAGGEETQYF
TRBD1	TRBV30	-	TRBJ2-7	TGTGCCTGCCAAACAGGGGGCTTATACGAGCAGTACTTC	CACQTGGLYEQYF
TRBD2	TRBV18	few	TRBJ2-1	TGTGCCAGCTCACCACCCCGCGGGAGGGCGGACTTCTACAATGAGCAGTTCTTC	CASSPPRGRADFYNEQFF
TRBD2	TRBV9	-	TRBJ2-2	TGTGCCAGCAGCGTAGGATTTGGCGGGAGCACCGGGGAGCTGTTTTTT	CASSVGFGGSTGELFF
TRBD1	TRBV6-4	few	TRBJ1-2	TGTGCCAGCAGTGCTGGGACAGGTGGCTACACCTTC	CASSAGTGGYTF
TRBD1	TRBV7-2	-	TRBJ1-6	TGTGCCAGCAGCAATACAGGGGCAAATTCACCCCTCCACTTT	CASSNTGANSPLHF
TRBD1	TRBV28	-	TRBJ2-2	TGTGCCAGCAGTTTCTGGGGACAGGGCTACAGCACCGGGGAGCTGTTTTTT	CASSFWGQGYSTGELFF
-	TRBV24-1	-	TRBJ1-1	TGTGCCACCAGTGACGACAGCAACACTGAAGCTTTCTTT	CATSDDSNTEAFF
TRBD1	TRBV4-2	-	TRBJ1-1	TGTGCCAGCAGCCAGGCCGGACAGGGGAACACTGAAGCTTTCTTT	CASSQAGQGNTEAFF
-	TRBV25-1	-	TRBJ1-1	TGTGCCAGCAGTGAGCTTACAGGCCACGAAGCTTTCTTT	CASSELTGHEAFF
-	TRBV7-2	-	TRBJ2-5	TGTGCCAGCACCACGGACAGAGAGACCCAGTACTTC	CASTTDRETQYF
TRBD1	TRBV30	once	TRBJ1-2	TGTGCCTGGAGAGTAGGGACAGGGCCTTATGGCTACACCTTC	CAWRVGTGPYGYTF
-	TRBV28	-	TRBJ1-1	TGTGCCAGCAGAGCAGGGGTTCAGACTGAAGCTTTCTTT	CASRAGVQTEAFF
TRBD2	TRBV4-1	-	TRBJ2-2	TGCGCCAGCAGCCAAGATTCACTAGCGGGGACCGGGGAGCTGTTTTTT	CASSQDSLAGTGELFF
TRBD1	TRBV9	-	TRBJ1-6	TGTGCCAGCAGCGTAGGACTCGGGACAGGGTCACAGTCACCCCTCCACTTT	CASSVGLGTGSQSPLHF
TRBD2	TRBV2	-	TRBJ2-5	TGTGCCAGCTGTGAGGCTAGCGGAAGGTGGGGGAAAGAGACCCAGTACTTC	CASCEASGRWGKETQYF
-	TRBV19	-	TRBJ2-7	TGTGCCAGTAGTATTTCCAGGGGAAGGGACGAGCAGTACTTC	CASSISRGRDEQYF
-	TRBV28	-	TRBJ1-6	TGTGCCATCAAAGACTCGGCGACGGGGATCAATTCACCCCTCCACTTT	CAIKDSATGINSPLHF
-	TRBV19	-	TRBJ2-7	TGTGCCAGTACCAAAGGGCCTTGGCAGGGCTCCTACGAGCAGTACTTC	CASTKGPWQGSYEQYF